One sample yielded the 17 T cell receptor beta chains listed below, sequenced in a study of a mutant IDH1 vaccine in newly diagnosed glioma. These receptors have no identified antigens. Data came from immunoSEQ multiplex PCR; TCRdb stores just in-frame clones and leaves some out. The table shows tens of thousands of clones, with approximately 90% occurring only once. Time point: week 23, last vaccination. Every vaccine dose comprised 300 ug of mutant IDH1 20-mer peptide plus topical imiquimod. This specimen consisted of PBMCs, obtained from a glioma patient whose treatment included an IDH1 peptide vaccine. Receptors originate from a man aged 45-65 years with glioma.

This clone has just one count. CDR3 sequence (DNA): TGTGCCAGCTCGCTCGGACAGGGGGCAAGCCAGCCCCAGCATTTT. It yields the protein CASSLGQGASQPQHF. This sequence joins TRBV18 and TRBJ1-5; 11 bases map to TRBD1. The CDR3 extends over 15 amino acids. V shed 6 bases and J 7 bases; nucleotides not matched to a gene: 8. Germline lookup yields CDR1 KGHSH and CDR2 LQKENI.

The V call is TRBV4-1, the J call TRBJ2-7; the D is unclear. V gave up 0 bases and J gave up 7 bases, with 10 bases separating them. The germline V gene encodes CDR1 MGHRA and CDR2 YSYEKL. The CDR3 contains 13 residues. DNA of the CDR3: TGCGCCAGCAGCCAAGATCCGGAGAGGGAGCAGTACTTC. Its translation is CASSQDPEREQYF.

The chain uses TRBV4-3 and TRBJ2-3; D gene uncertain. Germline CDR1 is LGHNA and CDR2 is YSLEER. The CDR3 has 18 amino acids. V lost 4 bases and J lost 0, with 20 bases in between. The CDR3, as DNA: TGCGCCAGCAGCCCCAGCGCATCGACGGGCTATAGCACAGATACGCAGTATTTT. Translated, it gives CASSPSASTGYSTDTQYF.

The genes are TRBV5-1 and TRBJ2-3; tentative D call: TRBD1 (6 bases). This CDR3 comprises 15 residues. Per germline, CDR1 SGHRS and CDR2 YFSETQ. The V end lost 0 bases, the J end lost 4 bases, and 12 bases lay between the germline ends. Here the CDR3 reads CASSLVGRGPDTQYF. As DNA, the CDR3 is TGCGCCAGCAGCTTGGTGGGCAGGGGCCCAGATACGCAGTATTTT.

A single count supports this clone. The chain is built from TRBV6-5 and TRBJ2-7; 10 bases match TRBD2. V lost 6 bases and J lost 2; bases outside the gene matches: 4. The germline CDR1 and CDR2 sequences are MNHEY and SVGAGI. This CDR3 region has 14 residues. The CDR3 reads CASRSTSGTYEQYF. DNA for the CDR3: TGTGCCAGCAGGTCTACTAGCGGGACCTACGAGCAGTACTTC.

The chain is built from TRBV4-2 and TRBJ2-7, with D perhaps TRBD2 (7 bases). Per germline, CDR1 LGHNA and CDR2 YNFKEQ. V lost 0 bases and J lost 2, with 14 bases in between. CDR3 length: 16 amino acids. DNA of the CDR3: TGTGCCAGCAGCCAAGATCTCGGGGGGCGTGCCTACGAGCAGTACTTC. This gives the protein CASSQDLGGRAYEQYF.

The chain combines TRBV28 with TRBJ1-2; D possibly corresponds to TRBD1 (5 bases). This CDR3 comprises 17 residues. V was shortened by 2 bases and J by 4 bases, with 20 bases between the two germline ends. Germline assignment: CDR1 MDHEN and CDR2 SYDVKM. The CDR3, as DNA: TGTGCCAGCAGTTTACTGGTTTCTTCGGGGGTAGGCTATGGCTACACCTTC. Its translation: CASSLLVSSGVGYGYTF.

This chain links TRBV5-4 with TRBJ1-6; TRBD1 matches 9 bases. V trimming: 3 bases; J trimming: 7 bases; junction bases outside the gene matches: 5. The CDR3 contains 15 residues. Germline V lookup: CDR1 SGHNT, CDR2 YYREEE (reference sequence). CDR3 sequence reads: CASSSDRGKNSPLHF. CDR3 nucleotide sequence: TGTGCCAGCAGCTCGGACAGGGGAAAAAATTCACCCCTCCACTTT.

This sequence joins TRBV9 and TRBJ2-5, with 9 bases lining up with TRBD1. V trimming: 2 bases; J trimming: 1 base; junction bases outside the gene matches: 6. The CDR3 is 16 residues long. Germline V CDR1 and CDR2: SGDLS, YYNGEE. CDR3 in DNA: TGTGCCAGCAGCGTTGGGACAGGGAGGACCCAAGAGACCCAGTACTTC. It codes for CASSVGTGRTQETQYF.

The chain links TRBV4-1 to TRBJ2-1; 11 nucleotides agree with TRBD2. Germline CDR1 reads MGHRA; CDR2 reads YSYEKL. The CDR3 extends over 13 amino acids. With 5 bases clipped from V and 8 bases from J, the junction kept 2 bases outside the gene matches. The CDR3 reads CASSVAGGDEQFF. DNA for the CDR3: TGCGCCAGCAGCGTAGCGGGGGGGGATGAGCAGTTCTTC.

The gene calls are TRBV27 and TRBJ2-7; D uncertain. The CDR3 spans 15 residues. Germline V CDR1 and CDR2: MNHEY, SMNVEV (reference sequence). Trimming removed 2 bases from V and 2 bases from J, with 13 bases in between. The CDR3 DNA sequence: TGTGCCAGCAGTTTAGCCGGAGAACGTCCCTACGAGCAGTACTTC. Encoded protein: CASSLAGERPYEQYF.

This clone was seen just once. This chain joins TRBV19 and TRBJ1-4; 8 nucleotides line up with TRBD1. Germline CDR1 LNHDA, CDR2 SQIVND (reference sequence). CDR3 length equals 18 residues. Unmatched junction bases numbered 8, after V lost 2 bases and J lost 0 bases. The CDR3 DNA reads as TGTGCCAGTAGTATACGACAGGGGAGGGGCGCAACTAATGAAAAACTGTTTTTT. This gives the protein CASSIRQGRGATNEKLFF.

This sequence joins TRBV18 and TRBJ2-3; weak D call: TRBD1 (6 bases). Germline V gene data show CDR1 as KGHSH and CDR2 as LQKENI. This CDR3 region has 15 residues. V lost 3 bases, J lost 4 bases, and 14 bases lay in between. CDR3 protein: CASSPLTGPPDTQYF. The CDR3 DNA is TGTGCCAGCTCACCCCTGACAGGACCCCCAGATACGCAGTATTTT.

This chain uses TRBV6-5 with TRBJ2-7; 8 nucleotides line up with TRBD2. This CDR3 region has 13 residues. Germline CDR1 and CDR2: MNHEY and SVGAGI. With V trimmed by 5 bases and J by 7 bases, 7 bases remained unmatched. In nucleotides, the CDR3 is TGTGCCAGCAGTCAGTTGGGCGGGGGGGAGCAGTACTTC. Amino acids: CASSQLGGGEQYF.

V is TRBV10-1 and J is TRBJ1-1; D not certain. Per the germline V gene, CDR1 is WNHNN and CDR2 is SYGVQD (reference sequence). The CDR3 is made up of 18 amino acids. Trimming removed 7 bases at V and 2 bases at J, with 26 bases between. CDR3 DNA: TGCGCCAGCAAAGCCAGGCGAGTAAAAAAAGCCCCCAACACTGAAGCTTTCTTT. Protein: CASKARRVKKAPNTEAFF.

The rearrangement joins TRBV19 to TRBJ2-7; tentatively, D is TRBD1 or TRBD2 (7 bases each). The germline gives CDR1 LNHDA, CDR2 SQIVND (reference sequence). V lost 6 bases, J lost 0 bases, and 12 bases lay in between. This CDR3 contains 14 residues. The CDR3 is CASRQGGSSYEQYF. CDR3 nucleotides: TGTGCCAGTAGGCAGGGGGGGAGCTCCTACGAGCAGTACTTC.

The rearrangement uses TRBV10-2 and TRBJ1-3; no definite D call. This CDR3 contains 16 residues. Trimming cost V 3 bases and J 4 bases, with 16 bases left between them. The germline gives CDR1 WSHSY, CDR2 SAAADI. CDR3 region: CASSEVLRGLGNTIYF. CDR3 nucleotide sequence: TGCGCCAGCAGTGAAGTTCTCCGGGGTTTAGGAAACACCATATATTTT.